The table lists the clone carrying this TCR beta chain with many counts. What it binds is not known. As for time point: newly diagnosed GD, antithyroid drugs for less than 3 months. PBMC-extracted RNA yielded the TCR library. The patient group derived from an endocrinology department in Xi'an, China. This entry is derived from a study of regulatory T cells in long-lasting Graves disease. The authors built TCR beta libraries using iRepertoire HTBI primers and Arm-PCR of CDR3 regions. MiXCR was run by TCRdb on the multiplex PCR reads, yielding one entry per CDR3 protein. The data show a few hundred thousand distinct CDR3 sequences, 15% to 20% seen once. J lost 8 bases, V lost 0 bases, and 3 bases had no gene match. Germline CDR1 DFQATT, CDR2 SNEGSKA (reference sequence). The CDR3 has 13 residues. Whole-study findings and limits: Persistent patients shared more public clonotypes (approximately 2,900) than new patients (approximately 1,000).

These data were likewise used in another study, on T cells in Graves' hyperthyroidism and ophthalmopathy. From that report: Researchers ran a first-round RT-PCR on the TCR CDR3 using the HTBI primer set.

The chain employs TRBV20-1 and TRBJ1-4; 7 bases are a match to TRBD1. Sequenced here: peripheral blood mononuclear cells (PBMCs), sampled at new diagnosis, from a patient treated with antithyroid drugs. The origin of this receptor is a man aged 35-49 years with Graves disease. CDR3 region: CSARETGTEKLFF. For the CDR3, the DNA is TGCAGTGCTAGAGAGACAGGGACCGAAAAACTGTTTTTT.